These T cell receptor beta chains were read from a single sample in a study of T cell repertoires in cytomegalovirus infection. These receptors are not linked to any known antigen. TCRdb re-analysed the reads in MiXCR, keeping a single row per CDR3 protein. This table holds 140,000 to 150,000 distinct CDR3 sequences, around 32% found once. The sample here was CD8+ T cells from cultured PBMCs, taken from culture after CMV antigen stimulation. The receptors come from a human donor in good health (CMV status not recorded). Some clones in this sample may be carry-over from other donors' samples. Both conserved end residues are part of each CDR3. Each record gives: V gene, clone size, D gene, J gene, CDR3 DNA, CDR3 protein. A D gene is named only where the DNA matches it firmly. Rows may omit the clone size; those that give it use once, few, many or a size class.

TRBV20-1	-	-	TRBJ1-5	TGCAGTGCCCTATTCGTAGGGGATAGCAATCAGCCCCAGCATTTT	CSALFVGDSNQPQHF
TRBV27	few	-	TRBJ2-3	TGTGCCAGCAGTCCAACAGGGAATTTTGGGGATACGCAGTATTTT	CASSPTGNFGDTQYF
TRBV13	-	-	TRBJ1-2	TGTGCCAGCAGCCAGGGCTATGGCTACACCTTC	CASSQGYGYTF
TRBV14	few	-	TRBJ1-1	TGTGCCAGCAGCAAACTTATGAACACTGAAGCTTTCTTT	CASSKLMNTEAFF
TRBV12-3/TRBV12-4	few	-	TRBJ2-6	TGTGCCAGCAGTTCCGGGTGGGCCAACGTCCTGACTTTC	CASSSGWANVLTF
TRBV6-2/TRBV6-3	-	TRBD2	TRBJ2-3	TGTGCCAGCAGCCTCTGGACTAGCGGGGATACGCAGTATTTT	CASSLWTSGDTQYF
TRBV19	-	-	TRBJ2-1	TGTGCCAGTAGTATTGGAGTGGGGCGGGACAATGAGCAGTTCTTC	CASSIGVGRDNEQFF
TRBV15	once	TRBD1	TRBJ1-2	TGTGCCACCAGCTTCTCCGGGACAGGGCATGGCTACACCTTC	CATSFSGTGHGYTF
TRBV28	few	-	TRBJ2-5	TGTGCCAGCAGCTGGATTAGAGAGACCCAGTACTTC	CASSWIRETQYF
TRBV27	-	-	TRBJ1-2	TGTGCCAGCAGTTGGGGACCCCGCCGGGGCTACACCTTC	CASSWGPRRGYTF
TRBV7-2	-	-	TRBJ1-5	TGTGCCAGCAGCTTAGGGGGGTGGGGGGGTCAGCCCCAGCATTTT	CASSLGGWGGQPQHF
TRBV12-5	-	-	TRBJ1-1	TGTGCTAGTGGTTCCGACTTACGGGAAGGCGCTTTCTTT	CASGSDLREGAFF
TRBV7-8	-	-	TRBJ2-7	TGTGCCAGCAGCCCACCGGGACGGAGCTCCTACGAGCAGTACTTC	CASSPPGRSSYEQYF
TRBV9	many	-	TRBJ2-1	TGTGCCAGCAGCGTCCGGGCCAACCCACAGGGTGAGCAGTTCTTC	CASSVRANPQGEQFF
TRBV7-8	-	TRBD2	TRBJ2-1	TGTGCCAGCAGCACGGTCCGTTGGAGCGGGGGGGCCAATGAGCAGTTCTTC	CASSTVRWSGGANEQFF
TRBV28	-	-	TRBJ2-7	TGTGCCAGCAGTTTATTGGGGGTTAGCTCCTACGAGCAGTACTTC	CASSLLGVSSYEQYF
TRBV19	few	-	TRBJ2-1	TGTGCCAGTAGTATAGTTTGGCAGGTAAAGAGTGATGAGCAGTTCTTC	CASSIVWQVKSDEQFF
TRBV20-1	many	TRBD2	TRBJ2-1	TGCAGTGCTAGAGGGCTAGCGGGTATTACAAGCTCCTACAATGAGCAGTTCTTC	CSARGLAGITSSYNEQFF
TRBV19	-	-	TRBJ1-3	TGTGCCAGTAGCCCAGGGATTGGAAACACCATATATTTT	CASSPGIGNTIYF
TRBV12-3/TRBV12-4	many	TRBD1	TRBJ1-3	TGTGCCAGCAGTAGCGTCAGGGGGTGGCCTGGAAACACCATATATTTT	CASSSVRGWPGNTIYF
TRBV19	-	-	TRBJ1-1	TGTGCCAGTACCCCGATGACTTTTACTGAAGCTTTCTTT	CASTPMTFTEAFF
TRBV19	-	-	TRBJ1-5	TGTGCCAGTAGTAACGGGGCCCTGCTACAGGGACCTAATCAGCCCCAGCATTTT	CASSNGALLQGPNQPQHF
TRBV7-9	few	TRBD1	TRBJ2-7	TGTGCCAGCAGCTCGAAAGGGGGCGGGTCCTACGAGCAGTACTTC	CASSSKGGGSYEQYF
TRBV7-8	many	-	TRBJ1-6	TGTGCCAGCAGCGCAGAGACCGTTCGGACTTCACCCCTCCACTTT	CASSAETVRTSPLHF
TRBV4-1	-	-	TRBJ2-7	TGCGCCAGCAGCCAAGAAACGGTGCGGGACACCTACGAGCAGTACTTC	CASSQETVRDTYEQYF
TRBV4-1	-	-	TRBJ2-7	TGCGCCAGCAGCCAAGATGAAACGGGCGAGCAGTACTTC	CASSQDETGEQYF
TRBV6-2/TRBV6-3	-	-	TRBJ1-1	TGTGCCACCCGTTTGATGGGGAACACTGAAGCTTTCTTT	CATRLMGNTEAFF
TRBV19	-	-	TRBJ1-1	TGTGCCAGTAGTAGAGGGACCGAACCCTTGAACACTGAAGCTTTCTTT	CASSRGTEPLNTEAFF
TRBV7-9	few	-	TRBJ1-2	TGTGCCAGCAGCCCAAGTGGAGGGGAGGGCTACACCTTC	CASSPSGGEGYTF
TRBV27	few	-	TRBJ1-5	TGTGCCAGCAGTTTATTAGGGGGCAATCAGCCCCAGCATTTT	CASSLLGGNQPQHF
TRBV9	few	-	TRBJ2-5	TGTGCCAGCAGCGTGGCAGTAGGAGGTGGAGAGACCCAGTACTTC	CASSVAVGGGETQYF
TRBV7-2	many	TRBD1	TRBJ1-4	TGTGCCAGCAGCTCACAGGGGACCAATGAAAAACTGTTTTTT	CASSSQGTNEKLFF
TRBV27	-	-	TRBJ2-7	TGTGCCAGCAGTTTATTAGCGACAGCTCCTTCCTACGAGCAGTACTTC	CASSLLATAPSYEQYF
TRBV27	few	TRBD2	TRBJ2-1	TGTGCCAGCAGCCCTGGATCACTAGCGGGGGCCTACAATGAGCAGTTCTTC	CASSPGSLAGAYNEQFF
TRBV13	many	TRBD1	TRBJ2-3	TGTGCCAGCAGTCCCGGACAGGCCAACACAGATACGCAGTATTTT	CASSPGQANTDTQYF
TRBV29-1	-	-	TRBJ2-1	TGCAGCGTAGACCCAGTCGACAATGAGCAGTTCTTC	CSVDPVDNEQFF
TRBV12-3/TRBV12-4	few	TRBD1	TRBJ1-1	TGTGCCAGCAGTTTTGCAGGGGGATCTGAAGCTTTCTTT	CASSFAGGSEAFF
TRBV12-3/TRBV12-4	-	TRBD1	TRBJ1-5	TGTGCCAGCAGTTTCGGGACAGGCCCTAATCAGCCCCAGCATTTT	CASSFGTGPNQPQHF
TRBV11-3	few	-	TRBJ1-2	TGTGCCAGCAGCTTGGGACCCCCGTCTAACTATGGCTACACCTTC	CASSLGPPSNYGYTF
TRBV19	few	TRBD1	TRBJ1-1	TGTGCCAGTAGTATTTTTTGGACAGGAGGAGCCACTGAAGCTTTCTTT	CASSIFWTGGATEAFF
TRBV4-1	few	-	TRBJ1-4	TGCGCCAGCAGCCCCCGGCGGGCAGGAGAAAAACTGTTTTTT	CASSPRRAGEKLFF
TRBV27	-	-	TRBJ2-1	TGTGCCAGCAGTTTGCTGCTATACAATGAGCAGTTCTTC	CASSLLLYNEQFF
TRBV7-9	-	-	TRBJ1-1	TGTGCCAGCAGTTCCCCCTCCGAAGCTTTCTTT	CASSSPSEAFF
TRBV7-9	-	-	TRBJ2-3	TGTGCCAGCAGATCTGTTGGCACAGATACGCAGTATTTT	CASRSVGTDTQYF
TRBV7-9	many	-	TRBJ1-3	TGTGCCAGCAGCTTCACAGCCGAATCCGTCTCTGGAAACACCATATATTTT	CASSFTAESVSGNTIYF